Reported below is one T cell receptor beta chain. As yet, its antigen is unknown. The PCR used 60 Vbeta and 13 Jbeta primers. Authors' processing steps: Counted up in a later analysis, unique TCR beta chains came to roughly 80 million, with around 12 million shared. Produced via immunoSEQ multiplex PCR; TCRdb's table is partial and in-frame only. The DNA was the basis for D and trimming; V, J and clone size are from that table. This sample lists 70,000 or so clones; its ten largest clones have roughly 0.8%. This sample was included in a study of cytomegalovirus exposure and HLA in healthy donors. Looked up from germline, CDR1 is SEHNR and CDR2 is FQNEAQ (reference sequence). The trim removed 1 base at V and 0 bases at J, leaving 8 bases unmatched. This CDR3 has 18 amino acids. Study-wide points: Sequencing artifact likely explains a cluster of highly shared sequence variants. A later analysis found common viral pathogens apparently linked to several of the most significant clusters.

Material: PBMCs. The V call is TRBV7-9, the J call TRBJ1-5, with 8 bases aligning to TRBD1. The receptor was derived from a boy younger than 18 in good health and CMV-seronegative. DNA for the CDR3: TGTGCCAGCAGCTTAGTTGGCGAACAGGGGGTTAGCAATCAGCCCCAGCATTTT. Protein: CASSLVGEQGVSNQPQHF.